This T cell receptor (beta chain) was observed in a study of T cell repertoires in cytomegalovirus infection. Study-level information: Indicated by public TCR beta signatures were CMV infection and matching HLA type. Whole-study findings and limits: Summed frequency of public TCR beta families distinguished CMV carriers with the relevant HLA. Ex vivo responses were dominated by HLA-C-restricted CMV-specific TCR beta clonotypes.

Each CDR3 protein gets one entry after TCRdb re-called the reads with MiXCR. The table has around 74,000 distinct CDR3 sequences, around 3.4% seen once. The CDR3 is made up of 14 amino acids. From germline, CDR1 is DFQATT and CDR2 SNEGSKA (reference sequence). V was trimmed by 7 bases and J by 5 bases, leaving 20 bases between them. In this sample, this clonotype turned up many times. Its target is not known. The rearrangement joins TRBV20-1 to TRBJ1-2; D ambiguous. The source of this sequence is a human donor in good health (CMV status not recorded). Some clones in this sample may be carry-over from other donors' samples. The sequenced sample consisted of PBMCs. CDR3 coding DNA: TGCAGTGTAGCTGGAGCAGACTTCCAGTATGGCTACACCTTC. Its protein product is CSVAGADFQYGYTF.